The clone carrying this T cell receptor beta chain was seen a handful of times. Healthy Caucasians alone served as donors. These data come from a study of identical twins. TCRdb called the 5' RACE reads again in MiXCR, with one record for every CDR3 protein. The sample shows some 250,000 distinct CDR3 sequences, roughly 13% of them seen only once. V shed 2 bases and J 4 bases; nucleotides not matched to a gene: 12. The CDR3 totals 18 residues. Germline V gives CDR1 SGHAT, CDR2 FQNNGV. The same data also contributed to another study, on yellow fever vaccine responses in identical twins.

The genes are TRBV11-2 and TRBJ2-5; 11 positions match TRBD1. This clonotype was obtained from a woman between 18 and 29 years old in good health. The specimen sequenced was memory (CD45RO+) T cells sorted from blood. CDR3 amino acids: CASSLRPPGQGARETQYF. The CDR3 nucleotides are TGTGCCAGCAGCTTACGACCCCCCGGACAGGGGGCTAGAGAGACCCAGTACTTC.